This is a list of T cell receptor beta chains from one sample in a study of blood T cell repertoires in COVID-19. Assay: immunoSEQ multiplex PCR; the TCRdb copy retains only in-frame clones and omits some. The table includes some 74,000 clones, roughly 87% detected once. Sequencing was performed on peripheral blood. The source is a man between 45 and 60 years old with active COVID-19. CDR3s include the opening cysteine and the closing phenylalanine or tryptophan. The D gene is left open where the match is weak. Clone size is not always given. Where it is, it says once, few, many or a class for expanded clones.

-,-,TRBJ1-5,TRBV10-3,TGTGCCATCAGTGGGGGAGGCGTCGATCAGCCCCAGCATTTT,CAISGGGVDQPQHF
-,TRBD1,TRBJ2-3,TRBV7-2,TGTGCCAGTCCCGGACAGGGGGCCCCAGATACGCAGTATTTT,CASPGQGAPDTQYF
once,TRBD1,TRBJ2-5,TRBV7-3,TGTGCCAGCAGCTTGAACAGGGGGCTGGGTGAGACCCAGTACTTC,CASSLNRGLGETQYF
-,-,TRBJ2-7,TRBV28,TGTGCCAGCAGTTTAGTGGACGGGAGCTCCTACGAGCAGTACTTC,CASSLVDGSSYEQYF
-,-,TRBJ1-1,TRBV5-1,TGCGCCAGCAGCTTTACAGGGTTGAACACTGAAGCTTTCTTT,CASSFTGLNTEAFF
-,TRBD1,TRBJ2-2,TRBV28,TGTGCCAGCAGTTCCAGGACAGGGACCGGGGAGCTGTTTTTT,CASSSRTGTGELFF
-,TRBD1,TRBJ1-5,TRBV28,TGTGCCAGCAGTTCACCCGACAGGGACAATCAGCCCCAGCATTTT,CASSSPDRDNQPQHF
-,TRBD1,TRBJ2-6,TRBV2,TGTGCCAGCGGACAGGGGAACTCTGGGGCCAACGTCCTGACTTTC,CASGQGNSGANVLTF
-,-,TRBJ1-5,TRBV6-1,TGTGCCAGCAGTGAATCTAGGCCTGAGGCCCAGCATTTT,CASSESRPEAQHF
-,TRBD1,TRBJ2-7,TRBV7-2,TGTGCCAGCAGGGCTGACAGGGGGCTTGAGTACGAGCAGTACTTC,CASRADRGLEYEQYF
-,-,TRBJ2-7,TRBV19,TGTGCCAATCCAAGAGGGTTGCGAGGTTCCTACGAGCAGTACTTC,CANPRGLRGSYEQYF
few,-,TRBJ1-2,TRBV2,TGTGCCAGCAGCGGGTGGCCTTTTGAGGGTGGCTACACCTTC,CASSGWPFEGGYTF
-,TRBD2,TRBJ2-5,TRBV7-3,TGTGCCAGCAGCCCCACGGGGGGGGGCACGGAGACCCAGTACTTC,CASSPTGGGTETQYF
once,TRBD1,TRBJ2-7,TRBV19,TGTGCCAGTAGTCCCCGGACAGGGGGAACCTACGAGCAGTACTTC,CASSPRTGGTYEQYF
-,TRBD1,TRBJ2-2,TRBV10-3,TGTGCCATCAGGGACAGGGGGGACACCGGGGAGCTGTTTTTT,CAIRDRGDTGELFF
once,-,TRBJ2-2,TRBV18,TGTGCCAGCTGTATAGGGGCCGTTACCGGGGAGCTGTTTTTT,CASCIGAVTGELFF
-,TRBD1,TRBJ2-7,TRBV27,TGTGCCAGCAGTTTATCCCCAGGACAGGGTATAATCGAGCAGTACTTC,CASSLSPGQGIIEQYF
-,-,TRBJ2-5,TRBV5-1,TGCGCCAGCAGCTTTCACGGGCAAGAGACCCAGTACTTC,CASSFHGQETQYF
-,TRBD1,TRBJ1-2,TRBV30,TGTGCCTGGAGGAAAAGGACAGGAGACAACTATGGCTACACCTTC,CAWRKRTGDNYGYTF
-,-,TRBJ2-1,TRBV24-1,TGTGCCACCAGTGCAGGGCCCATGACCAATGAGCAGTTCTTC,CATSAGPMTNEQFF
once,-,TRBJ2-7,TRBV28,TGTGCCAGCAGTTTACACCAGGGTACCTACGAGCAGTACTTC,CASSLHQGTYEQYF
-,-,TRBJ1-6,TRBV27,TGTGCCAGCAGTTTATTCTCAGGGGACAATAATTCACCCCTCCACTTT,CASSLFSGDNNSPLHF
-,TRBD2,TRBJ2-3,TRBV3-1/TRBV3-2,TGTGCCAGCAGCCCTGGACTAGCGGGGCCGTCGGATACGCAGTATTTT,CASSPGLAGPSDTQYF
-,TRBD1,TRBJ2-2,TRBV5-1,TGCGCCAGCAGCGCTCAGGGGGCTCACACCGGGGAGCTGTTTTTT,CASSAQGAHTGELFF